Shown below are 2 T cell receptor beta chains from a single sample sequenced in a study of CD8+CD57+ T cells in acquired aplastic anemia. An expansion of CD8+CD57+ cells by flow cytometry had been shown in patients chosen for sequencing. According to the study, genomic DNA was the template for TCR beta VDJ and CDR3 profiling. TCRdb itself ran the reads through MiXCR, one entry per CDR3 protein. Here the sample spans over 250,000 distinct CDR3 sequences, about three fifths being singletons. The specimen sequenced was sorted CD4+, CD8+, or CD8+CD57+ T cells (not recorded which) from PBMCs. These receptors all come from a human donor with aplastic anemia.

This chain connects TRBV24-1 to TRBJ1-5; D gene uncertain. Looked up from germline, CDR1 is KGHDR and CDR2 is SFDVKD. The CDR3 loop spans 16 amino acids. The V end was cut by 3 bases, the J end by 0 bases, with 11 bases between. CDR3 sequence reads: CATSDSSPGSNQPQHF. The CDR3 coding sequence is TGTGCCACCAGTGATAGCTCGCCGGGTAGCAATCAGCCCCAGCATTTT.

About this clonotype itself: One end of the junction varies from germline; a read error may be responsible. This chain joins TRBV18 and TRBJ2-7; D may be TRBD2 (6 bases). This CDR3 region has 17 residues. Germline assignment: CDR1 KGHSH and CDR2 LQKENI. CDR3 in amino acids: CASSVNAGSGASYERHF. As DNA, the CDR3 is TGTGCCAGCTCAGTAAACGCGGGAAGTGGGGCCTCCTACGAGCGGCACTTC. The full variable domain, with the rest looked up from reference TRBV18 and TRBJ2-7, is NAGVMQNPRHLVRRRGQEARLRCSPMKGHSHVYWYRQLPEEGLKFMVYLQKENIIDESGMPKERFSAEFPKEGPSILRIQQVVRGDSAAYFCASSVNAGSGASYERHFGPGTRLTVT.